The sequence of this T cell receptor (beta chain) was determined in a study of T cells in localized non-small cell lung cancer. Germline CDR1 is MGHRA and CDR2 is YSYEKL. Trimming stripped 4 bases from V and 1 base from J, with 16 bases between. This CDR3 contains 16 residues. The table came from immunoSEQ multiplex PCR; TCRdb's copy has only in-frame clones and leaves some out. The table records some 10,000 clones, roughly 80% of them present only once. Whole-study findings and limits: A denser population of T cells in blood accompanied longer overall survival. Because researchers sequenced only one region of the tumor, heterogeneity is still possible. Adjacent uninvolved lung had the highest clonality, suggesting focused antigen responses.

As concerns this clone: What it binds is unknown.

The receptor was isolated from a female donor over 55 with stage II lung adenocarcinoma. This chain uses TRBV4-1 with TRBJ1-1; D is unresolved. The sample here was peripheral blood mononuclear cells, taken before any cancer treatment. The CDR3 DNA reads TGCGCCAGCAGCCCTGGGGTATTAAGGCGGAACACTGAAGCTTTCTTT. It codes for CASSPGVLRRNTEAFF.